These 8 T cell receptor beta chains share one sample of origin, sequenced in a study of blood T cell repertoires in COVID-19 (dated by TCRdb to the early 2020s). Library preparation employed the immunoSEQ multiplex PCR assay. This immuneACCESS table, as held by TCRdb, lists in-frame sequences with V and J called but not all clones. Of the missing ones, under half trace to an unresolved V gene in checked studies; the others have no known cause. This sample has approximately 94,000 clones in its table, and about 82% of those were observed once. Of the sample, around an eighth falls within the top ten clones. The specimen sequenced was peripheral blood. These receptors all stem from a man aged 45-65 years with active or convalescent COVID-19.

The chain links TRBV6-5 to TRBJ2-1; TRBD2 matches at 10 bases. The CDR3 length is 16 residues. Trimming cost V 4 bases and J 7 bases; bases outside gene matches: 10. Germline CDR1 is MNHEY and CDR2 is SVGAGI. The CDR3 spells CASSSLAGTGSNEQFF. The CDR3 DNA follows: TGTGCCAGCAGTTCACTAGCGGGAACAGGGTCTAATGAGCAGTTCTTC.

V is TRBV6-1 and J is TRBJ1-2; 9 positions match TRBD1. Germline assignment: CDR1 MNHNS and CDR2 SASEGT. The CDR3 covers 15 residues. After removal of 2 bases from V and 8 bases from J, the junction contained 9 bases not matched to a gene. CDR3 protein: CASSEQPGQGGGYTF. The CDR3 coding sequence is TGTGCCAGCAGTGAACAACCGGGACAGGGTGGAGGCTACACCTTC.

This chain connects TRBV11-2 to TRBJ2-7; perhaps TRBD1 as D (5 bases). The V and J ends lost 5 bases and 3 bases respectively, with 17 bases between them. From germline, CDR1 is SGHAT and CDR2 FQNNGV. The CDR3 totals 15 residues. The CDR3 DNA is TGTGCCAGCAGCCCCCAAGGCCAGGGTAGCTACGAGCAGTACTTC. Amino acid sequence: CASSPQGQGSYEQYF.

The rearrangement uses TRBV18 and TRBJ1-5, with D unclear. The CDR3 runs to 18 residues. Germline assignment: CDR1 KGHSH and CDR2 LQKENI. The V gene lost 1 base and the J gene lost 1 base, with 17 bases spanning the gap. CDR3 residues: CASSPLGPVERSNQPQHF. CDR3 nucleotide sequence: TGTGCCAGCTCACCACTGGGTCCGGTGGAGAGAAGCAATCAGCCCCAGCATTTT.

The chain employs TRBV7-3 and TRBJ2-7, with D tentatively TRBD2 (6 bases). Germline CDR1 and CDR2: SGHTA and FQGTGA. The CDR3 extends over 14 amino acids. The V end lost 5 bases, the J end lost 5 bases, and 16 bases lay between the germline ends. In DNA form, the CDR3 reads TGTGCCAGCAGCCGAAGCGGGCCCGAGGACGAGCAGTACTTC. This sequence encodes CASSRSGPEDEQYF. Variable domain in full (rest from reference TRBV7-3 and TRBJ2-7): GAGVSQTPSNKVTEKGKYVELRCDPISGHTALYWYRQSLGQGPEFLIYFQGTGAADDSGLPNDRFFAVRPEGSVSTLKIQRTERGDSAVYLCASSRSGPEDEQYFGPGTRLTVT.

This clone was counted a few times. The gene calls are TRBV2 and TRBJ2-1; a weak D match, TRBD2 (6 bases). The germline gives CDR1 SNHLY, CDR2 FYNNEI. The CDR3 extends over 13 amino acids. V gave up 11 bases and J gave up 5 bases, with 16 bases separating them. CDR3 in amino acids: CASGRGTDNEQFF. For the CDR3, the DNA is TGTGCCTCTGGTCGCGGGACCGACAATGAGCAGTTCTTC.

A single count supports this clone. V gene TRBV5-4 combines with J gene TRBJ2-6; TRBD1 matches 7 bases. CDR1 is SGHNT, CDR2 YYREEE, per germline (reference sequence). The CDR3 loop spans 17 amino acids. With V trimmed by 4 bases and J by 0 bases, 7 bases remained unmatched. DNA of the CDR3: TGTGCCAGCAGCGCCGGGACAGTCTTCTCTGGGGCCAACGTCCTGACTTTC. Translated, it gives CASSAGTVFSGANVLTF.

The chain joins TRBV2 to TRBJ2-7, with TRBD1 matching over 9 bases. The CDR3 runs to 13 residues. Germline CDR1 and CDR2: SNHLY and FYNNEI. With 8 bases clipped from V and 4 bases from J, the junction kept 6 bases outside the gene matches. CDR3 residues: CASCRDRDYEQYF. Written as DNA, the CDR3 is TGTGCCAGCTGCCGGGACAGGGATTACGAGCAGTACTTC.